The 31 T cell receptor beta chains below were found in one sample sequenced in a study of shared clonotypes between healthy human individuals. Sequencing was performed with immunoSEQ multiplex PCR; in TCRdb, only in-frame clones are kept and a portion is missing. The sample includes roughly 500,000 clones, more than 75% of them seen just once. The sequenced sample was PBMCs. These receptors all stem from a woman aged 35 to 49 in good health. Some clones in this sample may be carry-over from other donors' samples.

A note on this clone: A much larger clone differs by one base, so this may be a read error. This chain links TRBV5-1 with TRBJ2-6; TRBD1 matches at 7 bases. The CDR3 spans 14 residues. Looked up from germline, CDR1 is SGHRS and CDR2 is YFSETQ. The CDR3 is CASSLVEGANILTF. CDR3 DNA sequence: TGCGCCAGCAGCTTGGTTGAGGGGGCCAACATCCTGACTTTC.

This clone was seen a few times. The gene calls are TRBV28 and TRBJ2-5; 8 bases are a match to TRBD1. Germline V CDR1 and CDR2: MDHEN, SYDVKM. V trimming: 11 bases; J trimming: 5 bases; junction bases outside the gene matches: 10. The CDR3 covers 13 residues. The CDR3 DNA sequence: TGTGCCTCGGGGAGGACAGGGCGCGAGACCCAGTACTTC. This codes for CASGRTGRETQYF.

The CDR3 loop is CASSEFLTSGSGDEQFF. The CDR3 DNA follows: TGTGCCAGCAGTGAATTTTTGACTAGCGGGAGTGGCGATGAGCAGTTCTTC. The chain couples TRBV6-1 to TRBJ2-1; 12 bases fit TRBD2. V gave up 2 bases and J gave up 8 bases; unmatched junction bases: 10. CDR1 and CDR2 from the germline V gene are MNHNS and SASEGT. The CDR3 has 17 residues.

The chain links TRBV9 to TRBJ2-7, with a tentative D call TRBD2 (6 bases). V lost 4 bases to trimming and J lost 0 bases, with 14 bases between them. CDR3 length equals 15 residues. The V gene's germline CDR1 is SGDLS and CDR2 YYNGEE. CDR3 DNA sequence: TGTGCCAGCAGCAGAGGGACTGTCACCTCCTACGAGCAGTACTTC. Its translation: CASSRGTVTSYEQYF.

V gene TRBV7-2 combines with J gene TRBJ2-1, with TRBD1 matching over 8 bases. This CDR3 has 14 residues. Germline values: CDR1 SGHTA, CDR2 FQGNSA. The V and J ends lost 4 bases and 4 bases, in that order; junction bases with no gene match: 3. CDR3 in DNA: TGTGCCAGCAGCTGGGGACAGGTGTACAATGAGCAGTTCTTC. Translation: CASSWGQVYNEQFF.

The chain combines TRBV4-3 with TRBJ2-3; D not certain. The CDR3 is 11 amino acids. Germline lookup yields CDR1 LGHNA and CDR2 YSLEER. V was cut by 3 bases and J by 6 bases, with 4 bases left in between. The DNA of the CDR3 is TGCGCCAGCAGCCAGTCTGATACGCAGTATTTT. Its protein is CASSQSDTQYF.

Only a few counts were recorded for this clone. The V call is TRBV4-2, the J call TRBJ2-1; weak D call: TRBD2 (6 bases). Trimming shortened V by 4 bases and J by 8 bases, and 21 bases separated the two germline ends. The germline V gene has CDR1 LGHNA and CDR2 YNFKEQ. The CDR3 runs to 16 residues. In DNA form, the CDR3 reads TGTGCCAGCAGCCGAGGAACTGGCGGGGCCAGGGATGAGCAGTTCTTC. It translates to CASSRGTGGARDEQFF.

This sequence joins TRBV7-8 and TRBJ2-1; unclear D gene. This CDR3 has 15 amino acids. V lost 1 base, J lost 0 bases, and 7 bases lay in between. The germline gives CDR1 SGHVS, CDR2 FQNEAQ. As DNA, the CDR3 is TGTGCCAGCAGCTTAGATGTGCGCTCCTACAATGAGCAGTTCTTC. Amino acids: CASSLDVRSYNEQFF.

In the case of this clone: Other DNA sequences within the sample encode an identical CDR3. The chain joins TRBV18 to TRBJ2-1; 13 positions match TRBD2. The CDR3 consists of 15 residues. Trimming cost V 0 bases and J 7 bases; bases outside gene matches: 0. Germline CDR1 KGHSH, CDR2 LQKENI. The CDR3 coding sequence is TGTGCCAGCTCACCACCGGGACTAGCGGGAAATGAGCAGTTCTTC. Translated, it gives CASSPPGLAGNEQFF. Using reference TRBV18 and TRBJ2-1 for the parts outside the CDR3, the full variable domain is NAGVMQNPRHLVRRRGQEARLRCSPMKGHSHVYWYRQLPEEGLKFMVYLQKENIIDESGMPKERFSAEFPKEGPSILRIQQVVRGDSAAYFCASSPPGLAGNEQFFGPGTRLTVL.

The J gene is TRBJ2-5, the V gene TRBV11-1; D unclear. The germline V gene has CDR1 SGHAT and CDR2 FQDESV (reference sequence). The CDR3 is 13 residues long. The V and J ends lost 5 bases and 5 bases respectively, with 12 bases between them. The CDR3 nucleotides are TGTGCCAGCAGCCGTCTACACGGGGAGACCCAGTACTTC. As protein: CASSRLHGETQYF.

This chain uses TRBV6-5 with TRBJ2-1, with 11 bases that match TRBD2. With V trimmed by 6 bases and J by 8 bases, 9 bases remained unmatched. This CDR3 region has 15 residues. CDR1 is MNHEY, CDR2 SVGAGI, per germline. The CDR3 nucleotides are TGTGCCAGCAGCCCCACTAGCGGGAGTAGCGATGAGCAGTTCTTC. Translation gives CASSPTSGSSDEQFF.

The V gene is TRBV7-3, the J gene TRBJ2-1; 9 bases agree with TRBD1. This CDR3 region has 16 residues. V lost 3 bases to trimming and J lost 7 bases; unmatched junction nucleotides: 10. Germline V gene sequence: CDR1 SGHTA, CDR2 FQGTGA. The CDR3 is CASSFQPGQGLNEQFF. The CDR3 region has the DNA TGTGCCAGCAGCTTCCAGCCGGGACAGGGTTTGAATGAGCAGTTCTTC.

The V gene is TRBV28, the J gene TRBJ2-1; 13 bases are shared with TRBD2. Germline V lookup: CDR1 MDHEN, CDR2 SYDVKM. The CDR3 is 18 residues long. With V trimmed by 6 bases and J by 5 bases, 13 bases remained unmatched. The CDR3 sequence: CASSPPRELAGGHNEQFF. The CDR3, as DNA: TGTGCCAGCAGCCCGCCCCGGGAACTAGCGGGAGGGCACAATGAGCAGTTCTTC.

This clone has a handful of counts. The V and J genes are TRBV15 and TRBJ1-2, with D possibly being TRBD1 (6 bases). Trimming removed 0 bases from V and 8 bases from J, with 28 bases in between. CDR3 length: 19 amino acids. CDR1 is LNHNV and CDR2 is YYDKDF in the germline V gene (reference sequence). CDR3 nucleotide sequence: TGTGCCACCAGCAGAGACAGCCCATCCCGGGACACAAGATCAGGAGGCTACACCTTC. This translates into CATSRDSPSRDTRSGGYTF.

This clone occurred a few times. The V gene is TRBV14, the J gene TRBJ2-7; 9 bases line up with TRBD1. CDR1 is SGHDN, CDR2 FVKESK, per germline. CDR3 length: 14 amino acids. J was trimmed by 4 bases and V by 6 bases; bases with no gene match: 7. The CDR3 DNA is TGTGCCAGCAGTTGGGACAGGGTCAGTTACGAGCAGTACTTC. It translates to CASSWDRVSYEQYF.

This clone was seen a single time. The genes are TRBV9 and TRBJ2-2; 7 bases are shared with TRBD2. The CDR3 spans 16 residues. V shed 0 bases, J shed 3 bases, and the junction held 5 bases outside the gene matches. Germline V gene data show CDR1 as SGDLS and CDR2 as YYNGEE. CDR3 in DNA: TGTGCCAGCAGCGTAGGTGTAGCGGGTGACACCGGGGAGCTGTTTTTT. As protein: CASSVGVAGDTGELFF.

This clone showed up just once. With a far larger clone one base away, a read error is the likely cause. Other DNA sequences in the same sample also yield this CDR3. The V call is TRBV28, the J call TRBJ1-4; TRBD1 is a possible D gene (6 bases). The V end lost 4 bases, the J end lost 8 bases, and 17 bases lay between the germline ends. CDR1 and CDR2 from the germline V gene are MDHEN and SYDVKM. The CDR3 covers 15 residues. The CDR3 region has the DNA TGTGCCAGCAGTTCCCCGACAGGTGCAAACGAAAAACTGTTTTTT. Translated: CASSSPTGANEKLFF.

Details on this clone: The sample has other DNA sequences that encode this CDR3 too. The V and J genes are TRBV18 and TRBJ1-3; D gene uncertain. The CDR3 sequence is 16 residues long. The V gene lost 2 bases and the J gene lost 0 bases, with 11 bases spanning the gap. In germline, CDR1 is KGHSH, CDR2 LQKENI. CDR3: CASSPAGGSSGNTIYF. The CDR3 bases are TGTGCCAGCTCACCAGCGGGTGGGAGCTCTGGAAACACCATATATTTT.

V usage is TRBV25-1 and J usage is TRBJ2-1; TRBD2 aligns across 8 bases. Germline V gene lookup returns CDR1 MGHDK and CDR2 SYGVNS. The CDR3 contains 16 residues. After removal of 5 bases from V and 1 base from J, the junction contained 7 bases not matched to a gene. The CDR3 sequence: CASSTSSGRSYNEQFF. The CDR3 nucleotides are TGTGCCAGCAGTACCTCTAGCGGGCGTTCCTACAATGAGCAGTTCTTC.

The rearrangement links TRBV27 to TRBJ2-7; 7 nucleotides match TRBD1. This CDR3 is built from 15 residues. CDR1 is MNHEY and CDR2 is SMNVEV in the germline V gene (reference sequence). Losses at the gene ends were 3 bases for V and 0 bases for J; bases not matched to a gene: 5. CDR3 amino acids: CASSFRAGGSYEQYF. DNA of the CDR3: TGTGCCAGCAGTTTTCGGGCAGGGGGCTCCTACGAGCAGTACTTC.

The CDR3 sequence: CASSLAPGNIQYF. Written as DNA, the CDR3 is TGTGCCAGCAGCTTAGCCCCGGGAAACATTCAGTACTTC. This chain connects TRBV7-2 to TRBJ2-4; no firm D call. Germline V CDR1 and CDR2: SGHTA, FQGNSA. The germline V and J ends were trimmed by 0 bases and 6 bases, with 6 bases remaining between them. This CDR3 spans 13 amino acids.

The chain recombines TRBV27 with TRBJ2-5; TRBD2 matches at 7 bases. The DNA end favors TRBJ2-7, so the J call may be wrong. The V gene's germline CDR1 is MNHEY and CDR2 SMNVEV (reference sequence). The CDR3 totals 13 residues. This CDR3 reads CASSLFGRHEQYF. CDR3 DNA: TGTGCCAGCAGTTTATTCGGGAGGCACGAGCAGTACTTC.

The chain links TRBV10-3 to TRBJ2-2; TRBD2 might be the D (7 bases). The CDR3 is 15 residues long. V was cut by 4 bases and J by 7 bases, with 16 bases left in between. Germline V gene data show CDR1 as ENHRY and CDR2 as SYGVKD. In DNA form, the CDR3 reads TGTGCCATCAGTGGAGGGGGGAGGGCCGACGGGGAGCTGTTTTTT. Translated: CAISGGGRADGELFF.

The CDR3 DNA reads as TGTGCCAGCAGCCGAATCGACAGGGGTATGAACACTGAAGCTTTCTTT. It translates to CASSRIDRGMNTEAFF. V and J are TRBV11-2 and TRBJ1-1, with TRBD1 matching over 8 bases. The V gene's germline CDR1 is SGHAT and CDR2 FQNNGV. V shed 5 bases, J shed 0 bases, and the junction held 8 bases outside the gene matches. The CDR3 covers 16 residues. The full variable domain, with the rest looked up from reference TRBV11-2 and TRBJ1-1, is EAGVAQSPRYKIIEKRQSVAFWCNPISGHATLYWYQQILGQGPKLLIQFQNNGVVDDSQLPKDRFSAERLKGVDSTLKIQPAKLEDSAVYLCASSRIDRGMNTEAFFGQGTRLTVV.

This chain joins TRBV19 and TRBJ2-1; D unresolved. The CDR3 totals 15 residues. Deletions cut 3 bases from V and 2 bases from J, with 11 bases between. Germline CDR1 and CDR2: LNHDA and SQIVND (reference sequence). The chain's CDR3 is CASSISKGTYNEQFF. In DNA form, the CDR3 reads TGTGCCAGTAGTATCAGTAAAGGGACCTACAATGAGCAGTTCTTC.

The CDR3: CASSLIASSYETQYF. CDR3 sequence (DNA): TGTGCCAGCAGCTTAATAGCCAGCTCTTACGAGACCCAGTACTTC. The gene calls are TRBV7-3 and TRBJ2-5; D gene ambiguous. The V end lost 1 base, the J end lost 5 bases, and 14 bases lay between the germline ends. The CDR3 spans 15 residues. The germline gives CDR1 SGHTA, CDR2 FQGTGA.

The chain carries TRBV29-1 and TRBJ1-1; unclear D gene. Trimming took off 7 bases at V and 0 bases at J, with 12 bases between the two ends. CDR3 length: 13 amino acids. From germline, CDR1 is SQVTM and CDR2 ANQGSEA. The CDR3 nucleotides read TGCAGCGCTCAACCGAGGATGAACACTGAAGCTTTCTTT. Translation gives CSAQPRMNTEAFF.

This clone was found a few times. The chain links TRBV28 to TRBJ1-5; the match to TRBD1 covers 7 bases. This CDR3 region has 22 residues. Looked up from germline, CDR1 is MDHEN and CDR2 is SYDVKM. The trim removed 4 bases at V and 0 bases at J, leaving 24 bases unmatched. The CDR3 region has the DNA TGTGCCAGCAGTTCCAGCATCAGTAGGGGGCTCCCGCGATTTTATAGCAATCAGCCCCAGCATTTT. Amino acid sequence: CASSSSISRGLPRFYSNQPQHF.

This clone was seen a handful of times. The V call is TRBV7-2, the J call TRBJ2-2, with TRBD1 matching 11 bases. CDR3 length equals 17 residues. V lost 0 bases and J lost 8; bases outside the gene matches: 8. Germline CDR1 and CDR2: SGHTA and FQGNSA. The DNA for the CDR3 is TGTGCCAGCAGCTTAGCCCCATCGGACAGGGGGCGGGGGGAGCTGTTTTTT. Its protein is CASSLAPSDRGRGELFF.

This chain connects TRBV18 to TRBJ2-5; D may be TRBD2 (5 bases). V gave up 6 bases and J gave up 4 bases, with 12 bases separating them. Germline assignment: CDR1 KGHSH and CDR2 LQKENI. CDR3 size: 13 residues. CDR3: CASSGRGGETQYF. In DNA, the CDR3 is TGTGCCAGCTCTGGCCGGGGTGGAGAGACCCAGTACTTC. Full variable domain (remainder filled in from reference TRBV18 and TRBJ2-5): NAGVMQNPRHLVRRRGQEARLRCSPMKGHSHVYWYRQLPEEGLKFMVYLQKENIIDESGMPKERFSAEFPKEGPSILRIQQVVRGDSAAYFCASSGRGGETQYFGPGTRLLVL.

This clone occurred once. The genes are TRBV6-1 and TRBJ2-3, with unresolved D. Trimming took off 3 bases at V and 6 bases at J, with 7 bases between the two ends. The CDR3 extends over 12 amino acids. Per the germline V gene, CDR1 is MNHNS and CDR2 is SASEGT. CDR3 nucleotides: TGTGCCAGCAGTGAGTTGTCGGATACGCAGTATTTT. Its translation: CASSELSDTQYF.